This T cell receptor beta chain was identified during a study of blood T cell repertoires in COVID-19. Study background: PBMCs, B-cell-depleted T cells, or T cells were the source of the cDNA or gDNA that made up the material.

Per the authors' pipeline: Amplification from reference gene primers served as the basis for estimated nucleated cell counts. Only in-frame clones appear in the TCRdb table, and some are missing; sequencing was by immunoSEQ multiplex PCR. Clonal size and the V and J genes are those of that table, whereas D and trimming came from the DNA. This sample has about 52,000 clones, with roughly 87% found just once. The receptor was isolated from a human donor with active COVID-19. The donor label of this sample is uncertain. Input material: peripheral blood.

The DNA of the CDR3 is TGCGCCAGCAGCGGACTAGCTGAATCCGGGGAGCTGTTTTTT. Amino acid sequence: CASSGLAESGELFF. The chain has TRBV5-1 and TRBJ2-2; 8 nucleotides align to TRBD2. Germline loops: CDR1 SGHRS, CDR2 YFSETQ. This CDR3 has 14 amino acids. V lost 4 bases to trimming and J lost 6 bases; unmatched junction nucleotides: 5.